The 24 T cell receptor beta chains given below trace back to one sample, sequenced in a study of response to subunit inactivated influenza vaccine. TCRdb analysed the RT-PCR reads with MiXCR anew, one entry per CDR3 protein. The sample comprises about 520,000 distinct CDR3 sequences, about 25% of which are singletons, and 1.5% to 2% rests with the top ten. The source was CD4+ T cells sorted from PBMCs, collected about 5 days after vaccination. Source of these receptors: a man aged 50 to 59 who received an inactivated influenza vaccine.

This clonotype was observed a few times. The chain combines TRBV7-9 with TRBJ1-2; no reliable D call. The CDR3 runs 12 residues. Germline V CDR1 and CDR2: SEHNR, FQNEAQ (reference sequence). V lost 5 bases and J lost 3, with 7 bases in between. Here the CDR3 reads CASSRDHYGYTF. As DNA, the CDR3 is TGTGCCAGCAGCCGTGACCACTATGGCTACACCTTC.

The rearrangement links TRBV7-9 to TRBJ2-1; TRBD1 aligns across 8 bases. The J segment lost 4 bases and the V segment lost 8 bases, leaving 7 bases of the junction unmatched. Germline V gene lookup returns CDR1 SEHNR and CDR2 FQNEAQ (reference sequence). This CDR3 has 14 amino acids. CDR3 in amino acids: CASSTGQGYNEQFF. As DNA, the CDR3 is TGTGCCAGCTCGACAGGACAGGGTTACAATGAGCAGTTCTTC.

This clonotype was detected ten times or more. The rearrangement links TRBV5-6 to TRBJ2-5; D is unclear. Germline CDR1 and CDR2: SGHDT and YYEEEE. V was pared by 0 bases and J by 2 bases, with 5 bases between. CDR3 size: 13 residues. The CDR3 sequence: CASSLVSQETQYF. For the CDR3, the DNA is TGTGCCAGCAGCTTGGTCAGTCAAGAGACCCAGTACTTC.

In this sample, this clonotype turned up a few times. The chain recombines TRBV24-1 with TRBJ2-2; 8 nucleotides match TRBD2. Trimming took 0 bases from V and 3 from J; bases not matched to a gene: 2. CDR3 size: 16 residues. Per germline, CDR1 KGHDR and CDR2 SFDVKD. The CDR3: CATSDLLREDTGELFF. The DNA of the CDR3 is TGTGCCACCAGTGATTTGTTGCGGGAGGACACCGGGGAGCTGTTTTTT.

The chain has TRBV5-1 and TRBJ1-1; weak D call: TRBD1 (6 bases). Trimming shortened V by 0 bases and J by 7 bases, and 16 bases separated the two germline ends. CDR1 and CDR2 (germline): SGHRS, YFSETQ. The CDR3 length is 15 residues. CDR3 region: CASSLAPTRTVEAFF. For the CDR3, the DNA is TGCGCCAGCAGCTTGGCCCCCACTCGGACAGTTGAAGCTTTCTTT.

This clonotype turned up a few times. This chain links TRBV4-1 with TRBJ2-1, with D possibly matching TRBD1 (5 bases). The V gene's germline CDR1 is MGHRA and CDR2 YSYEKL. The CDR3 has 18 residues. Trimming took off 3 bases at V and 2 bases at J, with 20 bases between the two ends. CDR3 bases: TGCGCCAGCAGCCACACCCTTCAGGGCTGGAAGCCCTACAATGAGCAGTTCTTC. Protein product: CASSHTLQGWKPYNEQFF.

DNA for the CDR3: TGTGCCAGCAGCTTAGCAGGGACACCTACCTACGAGCAGTACTTC. It encodes CASSLAGTPTYEQYF. The gene calls are TRBV7-9 and TRBJ2-7, with D perhaps matching TRBD1 (6 bases). This CDR3 comprises 15 residues. Germline lookup yields CDR1 SEHNR and CDR2 FQNEAQ (reference sequence). V was pared by 0 bases and J by 2 bases, with 11 bases between.

The CDR3, as DNA: TGTGCCAGCACTGGCGGACTTGAAGCTTTCTTT. Translating it yields CASTGGLEAFF. V is TRBV6-1 and J is TRBJ1-1; D unclear. The CDR3 spans 11 residues. Germline V gene lookup returns CDR1 MNHNS and CDR2 SASEGT. Trimming removed 7 bases at V and 7 bases at J, with 10 bases between.

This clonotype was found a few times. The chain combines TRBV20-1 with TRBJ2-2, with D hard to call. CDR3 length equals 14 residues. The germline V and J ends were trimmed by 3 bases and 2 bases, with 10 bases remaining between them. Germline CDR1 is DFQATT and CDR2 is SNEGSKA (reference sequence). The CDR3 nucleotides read TGCAGTGCTAGGGAGACACCTAACACCGGGGAGCTGTTTTTT. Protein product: CSARETPNTGELFF.

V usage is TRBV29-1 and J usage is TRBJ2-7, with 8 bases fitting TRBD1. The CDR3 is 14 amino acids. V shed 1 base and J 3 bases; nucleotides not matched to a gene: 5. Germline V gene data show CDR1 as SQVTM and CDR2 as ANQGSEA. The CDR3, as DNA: TGCAGCGTTGAAGGTACCGACAGGGGCTACGAGCAGTACTTC. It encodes CSVEGTDRGYEQYF.

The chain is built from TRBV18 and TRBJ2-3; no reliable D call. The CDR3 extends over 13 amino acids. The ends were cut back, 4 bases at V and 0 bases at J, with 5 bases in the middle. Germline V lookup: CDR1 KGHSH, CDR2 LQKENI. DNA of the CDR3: TGTGCCAGCTCACAAACTAGCACAGATACGCAGTATTTT. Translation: CASSQTSTDTQYF.

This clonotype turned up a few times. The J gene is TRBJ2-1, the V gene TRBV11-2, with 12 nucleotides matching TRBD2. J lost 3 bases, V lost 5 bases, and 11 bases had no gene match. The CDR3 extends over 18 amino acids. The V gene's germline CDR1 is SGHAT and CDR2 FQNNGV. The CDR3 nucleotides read TGTGCCAGCAGCCCTGGACTAGCGGGGACGTCGAGCTACAATGAGCAGTTCTTC. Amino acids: CASSPGLAGTSSYNEQFF.

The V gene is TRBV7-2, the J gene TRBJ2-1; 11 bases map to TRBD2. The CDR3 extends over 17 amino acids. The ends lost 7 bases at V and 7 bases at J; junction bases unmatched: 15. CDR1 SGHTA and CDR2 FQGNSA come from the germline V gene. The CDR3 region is CASTKRLAGGRWNEQFF. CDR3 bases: TGTGCCAGCACCAAGAGGCTAGCGGGAGGCAGATGGAATGAGCAGTTCTTC.

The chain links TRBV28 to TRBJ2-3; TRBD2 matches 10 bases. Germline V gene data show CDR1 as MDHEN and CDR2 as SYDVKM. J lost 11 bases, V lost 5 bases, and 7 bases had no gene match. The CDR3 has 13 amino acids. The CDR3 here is CASSLLAGAEQYF. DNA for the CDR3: TGTGCCAGCAGTCTCCTAGCGGGGGCAGAGCAGTATTTT.

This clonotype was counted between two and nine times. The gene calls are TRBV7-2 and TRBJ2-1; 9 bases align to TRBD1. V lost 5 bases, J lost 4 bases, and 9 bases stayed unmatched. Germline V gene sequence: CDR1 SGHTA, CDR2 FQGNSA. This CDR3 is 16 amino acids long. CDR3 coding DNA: TGTGCCAGCAGCCCACAGGGGGCCGTTGGGTACAATGAGCAGTTCTTC. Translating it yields CASSPQGAVGYNEQFF.

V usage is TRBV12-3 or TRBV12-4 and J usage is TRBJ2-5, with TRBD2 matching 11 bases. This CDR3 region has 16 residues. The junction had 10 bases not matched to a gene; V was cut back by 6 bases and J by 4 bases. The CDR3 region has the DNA TGTGCCAGCAGCACGACTAGCGGGGAAACGGGAGAGACCCAGTACTTC. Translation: CASSTTSGETGETQYF.

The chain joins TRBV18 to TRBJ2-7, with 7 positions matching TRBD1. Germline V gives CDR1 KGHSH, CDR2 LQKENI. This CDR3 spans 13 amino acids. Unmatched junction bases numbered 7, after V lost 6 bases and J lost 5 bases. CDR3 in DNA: TGTGCCAGCTCTCGACAGGGTTTGGACGAGCAGTACTTC. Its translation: CASSRQGLDEQYF.

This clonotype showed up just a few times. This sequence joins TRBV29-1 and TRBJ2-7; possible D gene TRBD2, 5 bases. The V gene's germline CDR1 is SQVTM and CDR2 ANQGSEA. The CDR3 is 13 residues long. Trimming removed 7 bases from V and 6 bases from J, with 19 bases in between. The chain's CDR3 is CSAHPPGSREQYF. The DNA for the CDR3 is TGCAGCGCCCACCCCCCGGGGTCACGCGAGCAGTACTTC.

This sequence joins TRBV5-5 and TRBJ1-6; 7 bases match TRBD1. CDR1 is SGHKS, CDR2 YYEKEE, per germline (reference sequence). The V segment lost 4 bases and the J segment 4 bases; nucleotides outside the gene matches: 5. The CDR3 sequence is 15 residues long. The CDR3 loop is CASSPDRLYNSPLHF. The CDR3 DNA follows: TGTGCCAGCAGCCCGGACAGGCTTTATAATTCACCCCTCCACTTT.

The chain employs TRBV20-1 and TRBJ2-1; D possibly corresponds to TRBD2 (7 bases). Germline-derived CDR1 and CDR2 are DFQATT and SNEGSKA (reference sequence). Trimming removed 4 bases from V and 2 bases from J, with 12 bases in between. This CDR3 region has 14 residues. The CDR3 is CSANRGAAYNEQFF. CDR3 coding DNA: TGCAGTGCTAACCGGGGGGCGGCCTACAATGAGCAGTTCTTC.

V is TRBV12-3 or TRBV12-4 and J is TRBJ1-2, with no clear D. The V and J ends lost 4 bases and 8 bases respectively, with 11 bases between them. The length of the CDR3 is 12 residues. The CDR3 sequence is CASSSYGPGYTF. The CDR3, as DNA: TGTGCCAGCAGTTCATACGGGCCCGGCTACACCTTC.

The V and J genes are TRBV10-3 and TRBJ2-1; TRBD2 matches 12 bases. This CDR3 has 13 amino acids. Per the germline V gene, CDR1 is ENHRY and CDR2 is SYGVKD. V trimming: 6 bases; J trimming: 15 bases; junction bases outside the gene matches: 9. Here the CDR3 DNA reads TGTGCCATCAGCCGTCTAGCGGGAGGGACGCGGTTCTTC. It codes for CAISRLAGGTRFF.

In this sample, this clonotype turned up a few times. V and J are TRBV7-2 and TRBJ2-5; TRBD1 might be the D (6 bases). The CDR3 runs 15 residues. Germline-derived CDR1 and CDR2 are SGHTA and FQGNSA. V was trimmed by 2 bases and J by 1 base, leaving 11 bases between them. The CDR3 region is CASSLQGSGQETQYF. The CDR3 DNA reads TGTGCCAGCAGCTTACAGGGGAGCGGCCAAGAGACCCAGTACTTC.

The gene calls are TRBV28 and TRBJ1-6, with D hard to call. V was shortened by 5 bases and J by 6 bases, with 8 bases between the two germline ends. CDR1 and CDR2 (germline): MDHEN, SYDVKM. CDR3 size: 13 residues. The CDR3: CASSGRINSPLHF. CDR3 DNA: TGTGCCAGCAGTGGTCGGATTAATTCACCCCTCCACTTT.